This entry lists 22 T cell receptor beta chains sequenced from one sample in a study of preoperative IRX-2 immunotherapy in early breast cancer. Treatment denoted: preoperative locoregional IRX-2 cytokine immunotherapy. The data were produced by immunoSEQ multiplex PCR, yet TCRdb's version contains in-frame clones alone and is incomplete. This table holds 10,000 to 15,000 clones, approximately 91% found once. The biological material was taken from a patient treated with IRX-2 immunotherapy. The receptors originated from a human donor with breast cancer.

The chain is built from TRBV13 and TRBJ2-5, with D possibly matching TRBD1 (6 bases). Trimming left V 10 bases short and J 4 bases short, with 13 bases between. The CDR3 runs to 12 residues. CDR1 and CDR2 (germline): PRHDT, FYEKMQ (reference sequence). The CDR3 DNA is TGTGCCACACAGGGAGTAGGAGAGACCCAGTACTTC. Residues: CATQGVGETQYF.

J is TRBJ2-3 and V is TRBV4-1, with TRBD1 as a possible D gene (6 bases). The CDR3 has 14 amino acids. The V and J ends lost 7 bases and 1 base respectively, with 12 bases between them. Germline assignment: CDR1 MGHRA and CDR2 YSYEKL. Here the CDR3 DNA reads TGCGCCAGCAACAGGGCGCATGGCACAGATACGCAGTATTTT. Translation gives CASNRAHGTDTQYF.

CDR3 nucleotides: TGTGCCAGCAGCTTACAAAGGAACACTGAAGCTTTCTTT. It specifies CASSLQRNTEAFF. The gene calls are TRBV11-3 and TRBJ1-1; D is ambiguous. Per the germline V gene, CDR1 is SGHNT and CDR2 is YENEEA. The CDR3 runs to 13 residues. V lost 2 bases, J lost 1 base, and 5 bases lay in between.

The genes are TRBV27 and TRBJ2-1; 7 bases are shared with TRBD1. Germline CDR1 MNHEY, CDR2 SMNVEV (reference sequence). The V gene end was trimmed by 7 bases and the J gene end by 0 bases; junction bases not matched to a gene: 12. The CDR3 is 17 amino acids. CDR3 sequence: CASNTPIRDSSYNEQFF. The CDR3 DNA reads TGTGCCAGCAATACGCCAATCCGGGACAGCTCCTACAATGAGCAGTTCTTC.

This chain connects TRBV6-6 to TRBJ1-5; no definite D call. Germline CDR1 MNHNY, CDR2 SVGAGI (reference sequence). Deletions cut 6 bases from V and 7 bases from J, with 10 bases between. This CDR3 is 12 amino acids long. The CDR3 DNA is TGTGCCAGCAGCCCTTCAGACCAGCCCCAGCATTTT. It translates to CASSPSDQPQHF.

The rearrangement links TRBV6-1 to TRBJ1-1; no reliable D call. Germline V CDR1 and CDR2: MNHNS, SASEGT. The CDR3 is made up of 13 amino acids. The V gene lost 9 bases and the J gene lost 0 bases, with 11 bases spanning the gap. The CDR3 spells CARHGPMNTEAFF. CDR3 in DNA: TGTGCCAGACACGGACCGATGAACACTGAAGCTTTCTTT.

This rearrangement joins TRBV5-1 to TRBJ2-5; 10 nucleotides agree with TRBD2. Trimming cost V 2 bases and J 5 bases; bases outside gene matches: 9. CDR1 SGHRS and CDR2 YFSETQ come from the germline V gene. The CDR3 is 16 amino acids. CDR3 region: CASSLGLAERAETQYF. The CDR3 coding sequence is TGCGCCAGCAGCTTAGGACTAGCGGAAAGAGCGGAGACCCAGTACTTC.

This chain links TRBV29-1 with TRBJ1-5; the match to TRBD1 covers 12 bases. Germline V lookup: CDR1 SQVTM, CDR2 ANQGSEA. V was pared by 5 bases and J by 6 bases, with 11 bases of the junction left unmatched. The CDR3 is 16 residues long. The CDR3 bases are TGCAGCGTTAGTTTTTCCGGGACAGGGGGCCGTCAGCCCCAGCATTTT. Residues: CSVSFSGTGGRQPQHF.

The chain combines TRBV30 with TRBJ1-1; D possibly corresponds to TRBD1 (5 bases). V was clipped by 0 bases and J by 0 bases, with 14 bases between them. Germline V gene data show CDR1 as GTSNPN and CDR2 as SVGIG (reference sequence). This CDR3 is built from 16 residues. The CDR3 DNA sequence: TGTGCCTGGAGTGTACAAGGGACCCTCATGAACACTGAAGCTTTCTTT. Protein sequence: CAWSVQGTLMNTEAFF.

The rearrangement joins TRBV10-3 to TRBJ2-4, with D hard to call. This CDR3 region has 13 residues. Looked up from germline, CDR1 is ENHRY and CDR2 is SYGVKD. V lost 4 bases to trimming and J lost 4 bases, with 8 bases between them. Here the CDR3 DNA reads TGTGCCATCAGTGTGGGGTGGAAAAACATTCAGTACTTC. Its protein product is CAISVGWKNIQYF.

The rearrangement joins TRBV4-1 to TRBJ1-1; D not resolved. Germline V lookup: CDR1 MGHRA, CDR2 YSYEKL. Trimming took 1 base from V and 1 from J, leaving 10 bases between them. CDR3 length: 15 amino acids. CDR3 DNA sequence: TGCGCCAGCAGCCAAGGGCAGGTATGGAACACTGAAGCTTTCTTT. This encodes CASSQGQVWNTEAFF.

The chain joins TRBV4-2 to TRBJ1-1; D is unclear. This CDR3 is 15 amino acids long. Germline-derived CDR1 and CDR2 are LGHNA and YNFKEQ. V dropped 1 base and J dropped 1 base, with 10 bases sitting between them. Written as DNA, the CDR3 is TGTGCCAGCAGCCAAGGTCACGGCTCGAACACTGAAGCTTTCTTT. Its protein product is CASSQGHGSNTEAFF.

The chain uses TRBV18 and TRBJ1-2; D is unresolved. The V gene lost 2 bases and the J gene lost 6 bases, with 13 bases spanning the gap. Per the germline V gene, CDR1 is KGHSH and CDR2 is LQKENI. The CDR3 runs 14 residues. CDR3 nucleotides: TGTGCCAGCTCACCAGCAGTAACCGGTGATGGCTACACCTTC. This translates into CASSPAVTGDGYTF.

The J gene is TRBJ2-3, the V gene TRBV19, with 11 bases fitting TRBD2. V lost 5 bases, J lost 7 bases, and 11 bases stayed unmatched. The germline CDR1 and CDR2 sequences are LNHDA and SQIVND (reference sequence). The CDR3 runs to 16 residues. CDR3 nucleotides: TGTGCCAGTAGTGGCTCGTTAGCGGGGGGGCCGAATACGCAGTATTTT. Translated: CASSGSLAGGPNTQYF.

This chain connects TRBV19 to TRBJ2-1, with D perhaps matching TRBD2 (6 bases). Trimming took 10 bases from V and 4 from J, leaving 17 bases between them. From germline, CDR1 is LNHDA and CDR2 SQIVND (reference sequence). The CDR3 is 14 residues long. The CDR3 DNA follows: TGTGCCACCCGACCGGGCGGGGCTTACAATGAGCAGTTCTTC. Protein: CATRPGGAYNEQFF. The full variable domain, with the rest looked up from reference TRBV19 and TRBJ2-1, is DGGITQSPKYLFRKEGQNVTLSCEQNLNHDAMYWYRQDPGQGLRLIYYSQIVNDFQKGDIAEGYSVSREKKESFPLTVTSAQKNPTAFYLCATRPGGAYNEQFFGPGTRLTVL.

The V and J genes are TRBV19 and TRBJ1-5; TRBD1 matches 8 bases. The CDR3 spans 14 residues. Germline CDR1 reads LNHDA; CDR2 reads SQIVND (reference sequence). The V and J ends lost 5 bases and 4 bases, in that order; junction bases with no gene match: 4. The CDR3 loop reads CASSPDRENQPQHF. Written as DNA, the CDR3 is TGTGCCAGTAGTCCGGACAGGGAAAATCAGCCCCAGCATTTT. Complete variable domain (other parts from reference TRBV19 and TRBJ1-5): DGGITQSPKYLFRKEGQNVTLSCEQNLNHDAMYWYRQDPGQGLRLIYYSQIVNDFQKGDIAEGYSVSREKKESFPLTVTSAQKNPTAFYLCASSPDRENQPQHFGDGTRLSIL.

The chain couples TRBV7-9 to TRBJ1-5, with D tentatively TRBD1 (5 bases). In germline, CDR1 is SEHNR, CDR2 FQNEAQ (reference sequence). This CDR3 comprises 16 residues. Trimming stripped 4 bases from V and 4 bases from J, with 17 bases between. The CDR3, as DNA: TGTGCCAGCAGCTCCTCCCGGGGGGGTGGGAATCAGCCCCAGCATTTT. It is translated as CASSSSRGGGNQPQHF.

The gene calls are TRBV10-1 and TRBJ2-7; 8 positions match TRBD2. J lost 3 bases, V lost 8 bases, and 6 bases had no gene match. The germline gives CDR1 WNHNN, CDR2 SYGVQD (reference sequence). The CDR3 extends over 13 amino acids. This CDR3 is CASRRRGGYEQYV. The CDR3 DNA follows: TGCGCCAGCCGTCGACGGGGGGGCTACGAGCAGTACGTC.

The rearrangement joins TRBV19 to TRBJ2-5, with D unclear. CDR3 size: 11 residues. The germline V gene has CDR1 LNHDA and CDR2 SQIVND (reference sequence). The germline V and J ends were trimmed by 8 bases and 5 bases, with 9 bases remaining between them. CDR3 amino acids: CASGVGETQYF. The CDR3 DNA reads as TGTGCCAGTGGGGTTGGCGAGACCCAGTACTTC.

The chain combines TRBV29-1 with TRBJ1-2; weak D call: TRBD1 (5 bases). This CDR3 has 15 amino acids. The germline V gene has CDR1 SQVTM and CDR2 ANQGSEA. Trimming stripped 3 bases from V and 8 bases from J, with 22 bases between. The CDR3 coding sequence is TGCAGCGTTGACCCCGGTACCGGGGCAGTCGGAGGCTACACCTTC. Protein sequence: CSVDPGTGAVGGYTF.

This clone was seen only a few times. This sequence joins TRBV4-1 and TRBJ1-1, with 8 bases aligning to TRBD1. Per germline, CDR1 MGHRA and CDR2 YSYEKL. The V gene end was trimmed by 5 bases and the J gene end by 3 bases; junction bases not matched to a gene: 2. The CDR3 has 13 amino acids. The CDR3 is CASSAGGYTEAFF. CDR3 in DNA: TGCGCCAGCAGCGCAGGGGGCTACACTGAAGCTTTCTTT.

This clone was observed once. The chain is built from TRBV5-1 and TRBJ1-3; 10 nucleotides match TRBD1. This CDR3 has 15 residues. V lost 4 bases to trimming and J lost 2 bases; unmatched junction nucleotides: 3. Looked up from germline, CDR1 is SGHRS and CDR2 is YFSETQ. The CDR3 nucleotides are TGCGCCAGCAGCGCGGGACAGGGGCCTGGAAACACCATATATTTT. Amino acid sequence: CASSAGQGPGNTIYF.